This TCR beta chain was documented in a study of control samples from healthy donors and cancer patients. From germline, CDR1 is MNHNS and CDR2 SASEGT. Between the trimmed V and J ends, which lost 1 base and 3 bases, there was a span of 9 bases. CDR3 length: 14 amino acids. Sequencing used immunoSEQ multiplex PCR; TCRdb keeps in-frame clones, though not all of them. The table records 80,000 to 100,000 clones, 85% to 90% of them present only once. The chain joins TRBV6-1 to TRBJ1-2, with a tentative D call TRBD1 (6 bases). The source is a man aged 25-45 years in good health. Sequencing was performed on blood. The CDR3 here is CASSEDREDYGYTF. The CDR3, as DNA: TGTGCCAGCAGTGAAGACAGGGAGGACTATGGCTACACCTTC.